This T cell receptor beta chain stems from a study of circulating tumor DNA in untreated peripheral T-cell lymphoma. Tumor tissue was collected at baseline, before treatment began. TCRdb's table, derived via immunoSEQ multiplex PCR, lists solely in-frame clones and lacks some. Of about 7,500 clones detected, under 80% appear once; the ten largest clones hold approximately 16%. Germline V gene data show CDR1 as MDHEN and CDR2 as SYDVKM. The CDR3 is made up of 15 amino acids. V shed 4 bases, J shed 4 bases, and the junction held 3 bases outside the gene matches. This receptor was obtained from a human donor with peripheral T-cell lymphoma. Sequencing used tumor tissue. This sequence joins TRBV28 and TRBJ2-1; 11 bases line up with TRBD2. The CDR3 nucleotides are TGTGCCAGCAGTTCGCTAGCGGGAGGTTACAATGAGCAGTTCTTC. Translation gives CASSSLAGGYNEQFF.